This T cell receptor (beta chain) was documented in a study of T-cell reconstitution after alpha-beta-depleted transplantation in children. The CDR3 sequence is 14 residues long. Trimming cost V 0 bases and J 6 bases, with 12 bases left between them. As to this clonotype: Its antigen is unidentified.

Overall study findings and caveats: Where some patients showed high TCRbeta diversity at day 60, it came from recipient T cells and thymic progenitors that had survived.

Unique molecular identifiers were incorporated when the TCRbeta library was constructed. In TCRdb, the PCR reads were re-called with MiXCR into one record per CDR3 protein. Of 200,000 to 250,000 distinct CDR3 sequences in the sample, roughly a quarter were seen once. Sequencing was performed on PBMCs, mostly from graft donor cells, taken 360 days after TCRalphabeta/CD19-depleted stem cell transplant. The V and J genes are TRBV12-3 or TRBV12-4 and TRBJ2-7; D gene uncertain. The clonotype was recovered from a female patient aged 2-9 years who had a stem cell transplant for congenital amegakaryocytic thrombocytopenia, so the T cells may come from the graft donor. CDR3 in amino acids: CASSLASSVREQYF. DNA of the CDR3: TGTGCCAGCAGTTTAGCGTCATCAGTGCGCGAGCAGTACTTC.